The 8 T cell receptor beta chains given below trace back to one sample, sequenced in a study of blood T cell repertoires in COVID-19. The assay was immunoSEQ multiplex PCR, and TCRdb's table has in-frame clones only and misses some. The sample has 250,000 to 300,000 clones, more than 85% seen once; the top ten hold roughly 5.1%. The sequencing input was peripheral blood. These receptors were obtained from a man aged 40-55 years with acute or convalescent COVID-19.

The rearrangement links TRBV24-1 to TRBJ1-2; D ambiguous. The CDR3 consists of 15 residues. The V gene lost 5 bases and the J gene lost 4 bases, with 16 bases spanning the gap. Per germline, CDR1 KGHDR and CDR2 SFDVKD. The CDR3 DNA reads TGTGCCACCAGTGCTGCAGGAGGACCGATCTATGGCTACACCTTC. This sequence encodes CATSAAGGPIYGYTF.

The chain carries TRBV24-1 and TRBJ1-1, with D perhaps TRBD1 (5 bases). Per the germline V gene, CDR1 is KGHDR and CDR2 is SFDVKD. The CDR3 length is 15 residues. V shed 4 bases and J shed 11 bases, with 22 bases lying between them. The CDR3 sequence is CATSEGSTWGDEAFF. The CDR3 region has the DNA TGTGCCACCAGTGAAGGGTCTACATGGGGGGATGAGGCTTTCTTT.

The chain carries TRBV12-5 and TRBJ2-3; 11 nucleotides match TRBD2. CDR1 and CDR2 from the germline V gene are LGHNT and FRNRAP. The CDR3 loop spans 16 amino acids. With V trimmed by 6 bases and J by 0 bases, 5 bases remained unmatched. CDR3 loop: CASGSGLAVSTDTQYF. CDR3 coding DNA: TGTGCTAGTGGATCGGGACTAGCGGTTAGCACAGATACGCAGTATTTT.

This clone showed up just once. V and J are TRBV30 and TRBJ2-6; the D gene is possibly TRBD2 (5 bases). The V gene lost 0 bases and the J gene lost 0 bases, with 15 bases spanning the gap. The CDR3 has 18 residues. Germline-derived CDR1 and CDR2 are GTSNPN and SVGIG (reference sequence). The CDR3 DNA follows: TGTGCCTGGAGTGTAGCGGTCGGACCTTTCTCTGGGGCCAACGTCCTGACTTTC. Translated, it gives CAWSVAVGPFSGANVLTF.

The chain carries TRBV24-1 and TRBJ2-3; TRBD1 aligns across 10 bases. Trimming took 5 bases from V and 4 from J; bases not matched to a gene: 5. This CDR3 comprises 15 residues. Germline lookup yields CDR1 KGHDR and CDR2 SFDVKD. CDR3 loop: CATSGLTGGADTQYF. CDR3 DNA sequence: TGTGCCACCAGTGGCCTGACAGGGGGCGCAGATACGCAGTATTTT.

The rearrangement uses TRBV30 and TRBJ1-2, with TRBD1 as a possible D gene (6 bases). The CDR3 is made up of 15 amino acids. Germline V gene sequence: CDR1 GTSNPN, CDR2 SVGIG (reference sequence). V lost 4 bases to trimming and J lost 2 bases, with 17 bases between them. The CDR3 reads CAWKGGTGPNYGYTF. CDR3 nucleotide sequence: TGTGCCTGGAAAGGGGGAACAGGGCCCAACTATGGCTACACCTTC. Combining the CDR3 with reference TRBV30 and TRBJ1-2 gives the whole variable domain SQTIHQWPATLVQPVGSPLSLECTVEGTSNPNLYWYRQAAGRGLQLLFYSVGIGQISSEVPQNLSASRPQDRQFILSSKKLLLSDSGFYLCAWKGGTGPNYGYTFGSGTRLTVV.

This rearrangement joins TRBV5-6 to TRBJ1-1; D not certain. Trimming shortened V by 3 bases and J by 4 bases, and 13 bases separated the two germline ends. The germline V gene encodes CDR1 SGHDT and CDR2 YYEEEE. The CDR3 has 14 residues. CDR3 nucleotides: TGTGCCAGCAGCTCCTGGCCCAGTTTCACTGAAGCTTTCTTT. This encodes CASSSWPSFTEAFF.

The rearrangement links TRBV11-2 to TRBJ2-3; D might be TRBD1 (5 bases). The germline V gene encodes CDR1 SGHAT and CDR2 FQNNGV. Deletions cut 4 bases from V and 6 bases from J, with 8 bases between. The CDR3 is 12 amino acids. In DNA form, the CDR3 reads TGTGCCAGCAGCTCAAACAGGGATACGCAGTATTTT. This translates into CASSSNRDTQYF.